These T cell receptor beta chains were read from a single sample in a study of CXCR3-negative and CXCR3-positive naive CD8 T cells. With the 5' RACE reads reprocessed, TCRdb shows one record per CDR3 protein and no DNA. Recorded for this sample: 90,000 to 150,000 distinct CDR3 sequences. The sequenced sample was naive CXCR3+ CD8+ T cells from blood. Receptors originate from a human donor in good health. Some clones in this sample may be carry-over from other donors' samples. The CDR3 runs from the conserved cysteine through the conserved F or W. Each record gives: J gene, V gene, CDR3 protein.

TRBJ2-2 TRBV5-5 CASSFFVGNTGELFF
TRBJ2-5 TRBV4-2 CASSPTIQETQYF
TRBJ2-1 TRBV20-1 CSARLKGGGSYDEQFF
TRBJ2-2 TRBV7-9 CASSPQPSAGELFF
TRBJ2-5 TRBV10-3 CAIRVAGEETQYF
TRBJ2-1 TRBV24-1 CATRAGTDTYNEQFF
TRBJ2-7 TRBV11-1 CASSSTWMAEQYF
TRBJ2-1 TRBV7-9 CASSPPQHNEQFF
TRBJ2-7 TRBV7-9 CASSVEGTGDYEQYF
TRBJ1-2 TRBV28 CASSPDRNGYTF
TRBJ2-7 TRBV7-9 CASSSDRYEQYF
TRBJ2-2 TRBV20-1 CSASDREVNTGELFF
TRBJ2-2 TRBV12-3/TRBV12-4 CASTKMGGTGELFF
TRBJ2-3 TRBV12-3/TRBV12-4 CASSFPRETTDTQYF
TRBJ2-1 TRBV27 CASRLSAGGRYNEQFF
TRBJ1-1 TRBV4-1 CASSQGTGITEAFF
TRBJ2-1 TRBV7-8 CASSLMASSVYNEQFF
TRBJ2-1 TRBV25-1 CASSWTGGPNEQFF
TRBJ2-5 TRBV7-9 CASSRQLLLEETQYF
TRBJ1-6 TRBV5-1 CASPLGPYWLNSPLHF
TRBJ2-1 TRBV20-1 CSARGETAYNEQFF
TRBJ2-7 TRBV13 CASGRGTESYEQYF
TRBJ2-5 TRBV29-1 CSVAGDREETQYF
TRBJ2-7 TRBV29-1 CSPSGAYEQYF
TRBJ1-5 TRBV20-1 CSARDGGGWGQPQHF
TRBJ2-1 TRBV29-1 CSVVQGNEQFF
TRBJ2-1 TRBV12-3/TRBV12-4 CASSWASGGYEQFF
TRBJ2-7 TRBV6-1 CASTWTGLAGGVHEQYF
TRBJ2-7 TRBV9 CASSARDRVESEQYF
TRBJ2-7 TRBV6-2/TRBV6-3 CASSYAPDKQYF
TRBJ2-7 TRBV28 CASNNFYEQYF
TRBJ2-1 TRBV28 CASDTRDSRNEQFF
TRBJ2-3 TRBV5-5 CASSERDSFTDTQYF
TRBJ1-4 TRBV4-3 CASSQDIRGQGGEKLFF
TRBJ1-1 TRBV4-3 CASSLLLDTVTEAFF
TRBJ1-5 TRBV12-3/TRBV12-4 CASSGSGQPQHF
TRBJ2-7 TRBV5-5 CASSLGGMGTYEQYF